The 18 T cell receptor beta chains below were found in one sample sequenced in a study of brain T cells in children with intractable seizures. Here immunoSEQ multiplex PCR was the method, and the copy in TCRdb shows in-frame clones only, minus some. This sample has some 80,000 clones; about 90% occur once, and the top ten carry around 25%. Source: peripheral blood, taken at surgery. These receptors came from a girl aged 2 to 9 with Rasmussen encephalitis and intractable seizures.

The chain uses TRBV3-1 (or the pseudogene TRBV3-2) and TRBJ2-1; D is unclear. Germline CDR1 reads LGHDT; CDR2 reads YNNKEL (reference sequence). Trimming took 1 base from V and 7 from J, leaving 11 bases between them. The CDR3 is made up of 14 amino acids. The CDR3 region has the DNA TGTGCCAGCAGCCAAGTCTTCGGCCATAATGAGCAGTTCTTC. Its protein is CASSQVFGHNEQFF.

The rearrangement links TRBV28 to TRBJ2-7; D might be TRBD1 (6 bases). The CDR3 runs to 13 residues. Germline CDR1 reads MDHEN; CDR2 reads SYDVKM. Trimming cost V 6 bases and J 3 bases, with 12 bases left between them. The CDR3 region has the DNA TGTGCCAGCAGCACAGGGTCCCTCTACGAGCAGTACTTC. It is translated as CASSTGSLYEQYF.

CDR3 residues: CASSLVSTEAFF. DNA for the CDR3: TGTGCCAGCAGCTTGGTAAGCACTGAAGCTTTCTTT. J is TRBJ1-1 and V is TRBV7-9; D not certain. The germline V gene has CDR1 SEHNR and CDR2 FQNEAQ (reference sequence). The CDR3 spans 12 residues. V was trimmed by 3 bases and J by 4 bases, leaving 6 bases between them.

The chain carries TRBV5-3 and TRBJ2-5; perhaps TRBD2 as D (5 bases). TRBV5-3 is designated an ORF whose function remains uncertain. Between the trimmed V and J ends, which lost 6 bases and 3 bases, there was a span of 15 bases. The CDR3 spans 14 residues. CDR3 DNA: TGTGCCAGAATAATGGCGGGCACTGAAGAGACCCAGTACTTC. Encoded protein: CARIMAGTEETQYF.

The V call is TRBV6-6, the J call TRBJ2-2; no definite D call. From germline, CDR1 is MNHNY and CDR2 SVGAGI (reference sequence). CDR3 size: 16 residues. Trimming pared 7 bases from V and 5 bases from J, leaving 20 bases between. The CDR3 is CASNNLQPLRTGELFF. The DNA of the CDR3 is TGTGCCAGCAACAATCTACAGCCTCTTAGGACCGGGGAGCTGTTTTTT.

The chain couples TRBV6-5 to TRBJ2-3; maybe TRBD2 (6 bases). The CDR3 has 16 residues. Germline V gives CDR1 MNHEY, CDR2 SVGAGI. V lost 4 bases and J 0 bases, leaving 14 bases between the germline ends. CDR3: CASSWGRGKSTDTQYF. CDR3 nucleotides: TGTGCCAGCAGTTGGGGACGGGGGAAGAGCACAGATACGCAGTATTTT.

The rearrangement joins TRBV6-2 or TRBV6-3 to TRBJ1-2; D uncertain. V lost 4 bases to trimming and J lost 8 bases, with 20 bases between them. In germline, CDR1 is MNHEY, CDR2 SVGEGT. This CDR3 region has 15 residues. CDR3 sequence reads: CASSSPVMSGGGYTF. CDR3 bases: TGTGCCAGCAGTTCCCCGGTCATGTCCGGAGGCGGCTACACCTTC.

The CDR3 reads CASSRDQTPGNTIYF. CDR3 nucleotides: TGTGCCAGCAGCAGGGACCAGACACCTGGAAACACCATATATTTT. The chain joins TRBV7-2 to TRBJ1-3; D is perhaps TRBD1 (5 bases). The CDR3 is 15 amino acids. Germline CDR1 reads SGHTA; CDR2 reads FQGNSA. V lost 5 bases, J lost 2 bases, and 13 bases lay in between.

The V call is TRBV3-1 (or the pseudogene TRBV3-2), the J call TRBJ1-2; no reliable D call. Germline V gene lookup returns CDR1 LGHDT and CDR2 YNNKEL (reference sequence). V lost 3 bases, J lost 8 bases, and 16 bases lay in between. The CDR3 contains 14 residues. This CDR3 reads CASSHRTVEKGYTF. In nucleotides, the CDR3 is TGTGCCAGCAGCCACAGGACGGTGGAGAAGGGCTACACCTTC.

A single count supports this clone. CDR3 residues: CASSLLGQSYEQYF. CDR3 bases: TGTGCCAGCAGCTTACTTGGACAGTCCTACGAGCAGTACTTC. The rearrangement uses TRBV11-3 and TRBJ2-7, with D tentatively TRBD1 (6 bases). Germline values: CDR1 SGHNT, CDR2 YENEEA. The CDR3 length is 14 residues. V lost 2 bases, J lost 1 base, and 9 bases lay in between.

This rearrangement joins TRBV5-4 to TRBJ2-3; 13 nucleotides align to TRBD2. The CDR3 is made up of 16 amino acids. The germline CDR1 and CDR2 sequences are SGHNT and YYREEE (reference sequence). V shed 1 base and J 5 bases; nucleotides not matched to a gene: 4. CDR3 amino acids: CASSLTSGGARDTQYF. The CDR3 nucleotides are TGTGCCAGCAGCTTGACTAGCGGGGGGGCCCGAGATACGCAGTATTTT.

This chain connects TRBV5-1 to TRBJ1-5; tentative D call: TRBD1 (6 bases). The CDR3 sequence is 14 residues long. The ends were cut back, 5 bases at V and 0 bases at J, with 9 bases in the middle. The germline V gene encodes CDR1 SGHRS and CDR2 YFSETQ. The CDR3 protein is CASRDSLSNQPQHF. DNA of the CDR3: TGCGCCAGCAGGGACAGCCTTAGCAATCAGCCCCAGCATTTT.

The chain links TRBV6-5 to TRBJ2-6; D is unresolved. Germline CDR1 MNHEY, CDR2 SVGAGI. This CDR3 has 16 amino acids. Trimming cost V 2 bases and J 3 bases, with 11 bases left between them. The CDR3 is CASSYPPGSGANVLTF. CDR3 bases: TGTGCCAGCAGTTACCCGCCTGGTAGTGGGGCCAACGTCCTGACTTTC.

V is TRBV12-3 or TRBV12-4 and J is TRBJ1-2; the D gene is possibly TRBD1 (5 bases). Trimming removed 6 bases from V and 2 bases from J, with 10 bases in between. This CDR3 region has 13 residues. CDR3 nucleotides: TGTGCCAGCAGAAGGGGACGGAACTATGGCTACACCTTC. Residues: CASRRGRNYGYTF.

The rearrangement links TRBV5-1 to TRBJ2-3; TRBD2 agrees at 9 bases. The V and J ends lost 1 base and 4 bases, in that order; junction bases with no gene match: 4. The V gene's germline CDR1 is SGHRS and CDR2 YFSETQ. The CDR3 is 15 residues long. DNA of the CDR3: TGCGCCAGCAGCTTGTTTCGCGGGAGGGCAGATACGCAGTATTTT. Residues: CASSLFRGRADTQYF. Looking up the rest from reference TRBV5-1 and TRBJ2-3 gives the full variable domain: KAGVTQTPRYLIKTRGQQVTLSCSPISGHRSVSWYQQTPGQGLQFLFEYFSETQRNKGNFPGRFSGRQFSNSRSEMNVSTLELGDSALYLCASSLFRGRADTQYFGPGTRLTVL.

The chain joins TRBV27 to TRBJ2-3, with TRBD2 matching over 8 bases. Germline-derived CDR1 and CDR2 are MNHEY and SMNVEV (reference sequence). Unmatched junction bases numbered 3, after V lost 2 bases and J lost 2 bases. CDR3 length: 15 residues. Here the CDR3 DNA reads TGTGCCAGCAGTTTAGGCGGGAGGTTCACAGATACGCAGTATTTT. This translates into CASSLGGRFTDTQYF.

The chain recombines TRBV5-6 with TRBJ2-1; D unclear. V was trimmed by 0 bases and J by 0 bases, leaving 10 bases between them. This CDR3 spans 16 amino acids. CDR1 is SGHDT, CDR2 YYEEEE, per germline. Here the CDR3 reads CASSLGAETSYNEQFF. The CDR3 DNA follows: TGTGCCAGCAGCTTGGGAGCTGAGACCTCCTACAATGAGCAGTTCTTC.

The chain links TRBV30 to TRBJ1-5, with D hard to call. Trimming took off 2 bases at V and 1 base at J, with 12 bases between the two ends. This CDR3 is 15 amino acids long. The germline CDR1 and CDR2 sequences are GTSNPN and SVGIG (reference sequence). CDR3 region: CAWSNGRASNQPQHF. In DNA form, the CDR3 reads TGTGCCTGGAGTAATGGGAGGGCGAGCAATCAGCCCCAGCATTTT.